The T cell receptor beta chain under discussion was sequenced for a study of Graves' ophthalmopathy and Graves' hyperthyroidism. Study-level information: Peripheral blood samples were taken at initial diagnosis, before any treatment.

Germline-derived CDR1 and CDR2 are SGHDN and FVKESK. The CDR3 extends over 14 amino acids. Trimming cost V 1 base and J 8 bases, with 9 bases left between them. Beta-chain TCR CDR3 regions were amplified from RNA transcripts. The library came from an HTBI-primed first-round RT-PCR and a second-round multiplex PCR. One entry per CDR3 protein results from TCRdb running MiXCR on the multiplex PCR reads. Of about 400,000 distinct CDR3 sequences listed, 15% to 20% were seen once; the top ten hold 1.6%. Details on this clonotype: No antigen is known for it.

Where ophthalmopathy was present, donors had moderate-to-severe activity, CAS ≥3, NOSPECS ≥4 and duration under 3 months. General study points: Most clonotypes expanded in thyroid above 0.001 frequency were present in blood too. Ophthalmopathy was separated from stable hyperthyroidism by a 13-signature model with 87.88% sensitivity and 65% to 82% specificity.

The origin of this receptor is a woman aged 18-29 years with Graves' ophthalmopathy. The chain is built from TRBV14 and TRBJ1-6; a weak D match, TRBD1 (5 bases). Sequencing input: peripheral blood. The CDR3 is CASSQGQPHSPLHF. The CDR3 region has the DNA TGTGCCAGCAGCCAAGGACAGCCGCATTCACCCCTCCACTTT.